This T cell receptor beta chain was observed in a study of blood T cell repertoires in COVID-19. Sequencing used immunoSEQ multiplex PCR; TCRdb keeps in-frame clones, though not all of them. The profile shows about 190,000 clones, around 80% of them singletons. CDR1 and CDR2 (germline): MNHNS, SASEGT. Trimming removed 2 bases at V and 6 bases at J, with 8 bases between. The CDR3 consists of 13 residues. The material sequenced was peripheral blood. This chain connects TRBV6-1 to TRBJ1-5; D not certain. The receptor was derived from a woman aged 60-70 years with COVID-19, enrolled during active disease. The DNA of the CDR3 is TGTGCCAGCAGTGAAACGAGGGTTCAGCCCCAGCATTTT. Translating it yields CASSETRVQPQHF.